This TCR beta chain was identified during a study of cytomegalovirus exposure and HLA in healthy donors. The study's findings and limits: Apparent HLA restriction characterized most CMV-associated TCR beta chains in a later analysis. Some public TCRs appeared in many individuals, while most sequences were rare.

As concerns this clone: What it binds is unknown.

Primers: 60 Vbeta forward and 13 Jbeta reverse. The protocol was immunoSEQ multiplex PCR, while the TCRdb copy is restricted to in-frame clones and leaves out a portion. The sample includes 95,000 to 110,000 clones, approximately 76% seen only once; the top ten take around 5%. The source of this sequence is a woman younger than 30 in good health and CMV-seropositive. The sequencing input was PBMCs.

CDR3 loop: CASSQEASGTSDTQYF. CDR3 coding DNA: TGTGCCAGCAGCCAAGAGGCTAGCGGGACTTCAGATACGCAGTATTTT. The V gene is TRBV4-2, the J gene TRBJ2-3; 9 bases match TRBD2. Germline loops: CDR1 LGHNA, CDR2 YNFKEQ. The CDR3 consists of 16 residues. The ends lost 0 bases at V and 4 bases at J; junction bases unmatched: 5.